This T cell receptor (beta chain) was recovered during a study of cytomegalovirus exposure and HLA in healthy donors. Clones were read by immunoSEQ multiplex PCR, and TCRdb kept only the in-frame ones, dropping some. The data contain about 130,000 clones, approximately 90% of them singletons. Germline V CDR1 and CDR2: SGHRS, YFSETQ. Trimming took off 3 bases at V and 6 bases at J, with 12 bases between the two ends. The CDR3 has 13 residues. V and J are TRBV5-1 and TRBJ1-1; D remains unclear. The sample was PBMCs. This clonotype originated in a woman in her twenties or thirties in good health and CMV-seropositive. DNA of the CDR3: TGCGCCAGCAGCTCTCTTATCGGGGCTGAAGCTTTCTTT. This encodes CASSSLIGAEAFF.